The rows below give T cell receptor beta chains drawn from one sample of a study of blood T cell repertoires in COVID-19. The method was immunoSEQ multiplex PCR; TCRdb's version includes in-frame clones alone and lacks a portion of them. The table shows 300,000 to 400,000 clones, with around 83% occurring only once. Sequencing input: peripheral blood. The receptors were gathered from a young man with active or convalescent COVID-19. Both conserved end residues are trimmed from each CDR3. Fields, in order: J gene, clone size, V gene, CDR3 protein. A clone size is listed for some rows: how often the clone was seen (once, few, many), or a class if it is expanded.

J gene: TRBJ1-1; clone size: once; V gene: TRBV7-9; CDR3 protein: ASSQGHRADTEAF
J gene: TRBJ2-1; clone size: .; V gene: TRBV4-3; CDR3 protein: ASSPGLAGGDEQF
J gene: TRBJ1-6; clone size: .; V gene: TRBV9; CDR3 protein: ASSVPLGPLH
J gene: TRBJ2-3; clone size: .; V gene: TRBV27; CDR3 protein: ASSFRSQFTTDTQY
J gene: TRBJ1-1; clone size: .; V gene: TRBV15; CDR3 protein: ATRLERGTEAF
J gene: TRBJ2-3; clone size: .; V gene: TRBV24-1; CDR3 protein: ATSDPRSPSTDTQY
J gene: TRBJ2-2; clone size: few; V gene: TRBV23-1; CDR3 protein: ARNGAANTGELF
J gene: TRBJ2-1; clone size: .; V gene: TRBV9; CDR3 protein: ASRRTSGDNEQF
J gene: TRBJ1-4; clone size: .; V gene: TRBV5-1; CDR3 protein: ASSLGWPGNEKLF
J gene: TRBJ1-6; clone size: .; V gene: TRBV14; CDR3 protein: ASSQDISTNSPLH
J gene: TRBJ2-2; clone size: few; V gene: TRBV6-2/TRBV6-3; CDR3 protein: ASSYLQENTGELF
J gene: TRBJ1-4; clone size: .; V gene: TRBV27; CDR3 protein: ASSAQGAYEKLF
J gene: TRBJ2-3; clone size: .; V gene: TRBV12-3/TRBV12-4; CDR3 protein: ASSRGYTDTQY
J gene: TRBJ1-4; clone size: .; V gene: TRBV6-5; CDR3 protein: ASKSGGELF
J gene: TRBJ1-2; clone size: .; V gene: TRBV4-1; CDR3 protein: ASSQEVRGFGYT
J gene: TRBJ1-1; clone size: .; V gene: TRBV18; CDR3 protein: ASSPGRWGTEAF
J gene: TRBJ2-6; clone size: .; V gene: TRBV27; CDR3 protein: ASSLSVGGANVLT
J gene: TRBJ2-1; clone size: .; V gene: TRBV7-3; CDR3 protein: ASSFLAGPYNEQF
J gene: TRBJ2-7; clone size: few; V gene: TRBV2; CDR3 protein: ASSDVPYEQY
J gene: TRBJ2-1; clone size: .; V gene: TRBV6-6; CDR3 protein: ASSYVHTGYNEQF
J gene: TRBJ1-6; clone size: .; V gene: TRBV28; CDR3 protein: ASSFGVSPLH
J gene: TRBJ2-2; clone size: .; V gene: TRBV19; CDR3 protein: ASSSLAANTGELF
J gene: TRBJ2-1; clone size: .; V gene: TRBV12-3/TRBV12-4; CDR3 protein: ASSDIYNEQF
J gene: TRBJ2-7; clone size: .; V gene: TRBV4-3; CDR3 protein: ASSPWTDYYEQY
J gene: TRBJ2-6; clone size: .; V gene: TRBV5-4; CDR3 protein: ASSSDREVNVLT
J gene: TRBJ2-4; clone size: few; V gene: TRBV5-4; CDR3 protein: ASSLARTADVVPKNIQY
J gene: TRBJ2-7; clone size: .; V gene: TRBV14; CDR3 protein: ASSPPWRGYEQY
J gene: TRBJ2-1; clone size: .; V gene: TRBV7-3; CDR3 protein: ASSLLGTSGGPSSYNEQF
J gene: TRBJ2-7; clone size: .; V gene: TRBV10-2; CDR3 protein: ASTYLISYEQY
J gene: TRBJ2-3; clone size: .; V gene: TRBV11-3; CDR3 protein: ASSLGGSTDTQY
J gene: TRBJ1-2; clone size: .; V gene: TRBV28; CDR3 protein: ASSSGTGGNYGYT
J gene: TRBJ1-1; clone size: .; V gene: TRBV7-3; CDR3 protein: ASSLQGDREAF
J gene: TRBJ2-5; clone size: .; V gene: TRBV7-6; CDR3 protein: ASSLNRVQETQY
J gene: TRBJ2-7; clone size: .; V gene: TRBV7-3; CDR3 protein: ASSLKSGEEQY
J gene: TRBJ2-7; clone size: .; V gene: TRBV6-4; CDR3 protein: ASPGTGPDEQY
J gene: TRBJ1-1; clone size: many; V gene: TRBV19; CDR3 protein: ASRRGRTEAF
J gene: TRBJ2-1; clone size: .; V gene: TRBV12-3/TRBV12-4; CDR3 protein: ASSLTGYNEQF
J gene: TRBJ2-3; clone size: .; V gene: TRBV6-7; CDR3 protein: ASEGDYLPRTQY
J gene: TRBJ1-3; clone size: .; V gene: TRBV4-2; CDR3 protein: ASSLDGTGGLNTIY
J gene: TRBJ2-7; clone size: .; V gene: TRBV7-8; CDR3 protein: ASSFLSGGASYEQY
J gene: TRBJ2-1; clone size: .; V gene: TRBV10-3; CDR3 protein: AISVSGGGEQF
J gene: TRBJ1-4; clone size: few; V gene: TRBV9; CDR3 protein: ASSAREGTNEKLF
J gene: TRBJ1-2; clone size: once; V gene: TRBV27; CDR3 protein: ASSLSQLAGYT
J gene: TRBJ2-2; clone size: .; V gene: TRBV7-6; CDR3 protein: ASSPPGAGEPGELF
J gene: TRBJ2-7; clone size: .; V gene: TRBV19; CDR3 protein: ASSIARGYEQY
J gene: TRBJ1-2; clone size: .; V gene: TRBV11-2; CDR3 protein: ASSFIRGSGYGYT
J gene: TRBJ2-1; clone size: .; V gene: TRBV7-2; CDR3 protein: ASSAQVGLAYNEQF
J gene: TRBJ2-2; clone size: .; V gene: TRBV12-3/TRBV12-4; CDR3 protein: ASRQGWTGELF
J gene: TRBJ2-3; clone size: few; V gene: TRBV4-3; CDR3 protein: ASSQDRGGADTQY
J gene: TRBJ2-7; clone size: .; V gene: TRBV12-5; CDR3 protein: ASGFGDRGDEQY
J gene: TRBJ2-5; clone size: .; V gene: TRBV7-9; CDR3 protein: ASSDTGGRETQY
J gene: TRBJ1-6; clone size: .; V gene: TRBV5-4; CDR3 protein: AGSGNRFGGTSPLH
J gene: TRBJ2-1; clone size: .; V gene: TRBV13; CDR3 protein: ASSLGFSGGDEQF
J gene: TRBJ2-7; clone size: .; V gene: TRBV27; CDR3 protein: ASSFGTSGRPPYEQY
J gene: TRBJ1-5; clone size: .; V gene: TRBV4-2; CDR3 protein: ASSRPLNEGPQPQH
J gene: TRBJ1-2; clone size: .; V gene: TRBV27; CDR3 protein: ASSFTGTGFSYGYT
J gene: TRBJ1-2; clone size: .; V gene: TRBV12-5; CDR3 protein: ASGSSETGSFNGYT
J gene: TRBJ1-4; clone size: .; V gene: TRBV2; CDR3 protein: ASRGTDEEKLF
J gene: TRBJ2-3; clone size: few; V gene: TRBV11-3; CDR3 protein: ASSVPVTDTQY